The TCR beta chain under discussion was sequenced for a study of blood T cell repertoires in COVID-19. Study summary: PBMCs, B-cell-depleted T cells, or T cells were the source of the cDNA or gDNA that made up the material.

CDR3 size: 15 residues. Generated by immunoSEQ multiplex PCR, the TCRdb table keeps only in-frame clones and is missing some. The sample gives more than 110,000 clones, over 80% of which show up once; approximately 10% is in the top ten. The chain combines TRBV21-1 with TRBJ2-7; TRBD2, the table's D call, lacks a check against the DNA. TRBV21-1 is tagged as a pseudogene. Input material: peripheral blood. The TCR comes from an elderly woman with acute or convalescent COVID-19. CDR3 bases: TGTGCCAGCAGCATTGGGGGGGACAAGGTCTACGAGCAGTACTTC. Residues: CASSIGGDKVYEQYF.